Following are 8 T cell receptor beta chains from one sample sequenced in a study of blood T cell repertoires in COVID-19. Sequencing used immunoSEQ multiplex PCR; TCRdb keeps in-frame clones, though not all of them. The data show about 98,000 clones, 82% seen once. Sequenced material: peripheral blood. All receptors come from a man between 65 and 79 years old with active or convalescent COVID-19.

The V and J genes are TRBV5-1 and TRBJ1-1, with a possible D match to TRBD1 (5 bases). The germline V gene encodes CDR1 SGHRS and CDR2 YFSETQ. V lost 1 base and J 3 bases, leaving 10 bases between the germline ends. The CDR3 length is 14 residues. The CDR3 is CASSLLQGYTEAFF. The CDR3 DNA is TGCGCCAGCAGCTTGTTGCAGGGCTACACTGAAGCTTTCTTT.

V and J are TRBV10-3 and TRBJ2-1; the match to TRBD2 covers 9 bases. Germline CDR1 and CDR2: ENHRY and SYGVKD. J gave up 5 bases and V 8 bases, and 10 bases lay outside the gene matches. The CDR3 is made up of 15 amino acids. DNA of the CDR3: TGTGCCATCGGTAGCGGGGGAGGCCTCCACAATGAGCAGTTCTTC. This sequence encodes CAIGSGGGLHNEQFF.

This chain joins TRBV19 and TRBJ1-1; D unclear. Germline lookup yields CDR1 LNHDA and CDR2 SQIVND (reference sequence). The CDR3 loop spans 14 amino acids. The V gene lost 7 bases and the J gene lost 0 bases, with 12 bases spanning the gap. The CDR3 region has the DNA TGTGCCAGTATGGGCGGGGTCATGAACACTGAAGCTTTCTTT. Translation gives CASMGGVMNTEAFF. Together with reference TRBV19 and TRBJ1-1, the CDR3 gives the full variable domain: DGGITQSPKYLFRKEGQNVTLSCEQNLNHDAMYWYRQDPGQGLRLIYYSQIVNDFQKGDIAEGYSVSREKKESFPLTVTSAQKNPTAFYLCASMGGVMNTEAFFGQGTRLTVV.

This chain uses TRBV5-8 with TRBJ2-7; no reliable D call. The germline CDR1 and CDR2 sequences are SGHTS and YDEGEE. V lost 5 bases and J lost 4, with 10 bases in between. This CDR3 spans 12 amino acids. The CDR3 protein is CASRLQPYEQYF. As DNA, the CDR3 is TGTGCCAGCAGGCTACAGCCGTACGAGCAGTACTTC.

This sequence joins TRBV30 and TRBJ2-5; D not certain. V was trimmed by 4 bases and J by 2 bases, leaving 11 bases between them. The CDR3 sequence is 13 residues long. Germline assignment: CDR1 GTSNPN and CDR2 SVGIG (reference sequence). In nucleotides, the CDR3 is TGTGCCTGGAATAAGTACTCACAAGAGACCCAGTACTTC. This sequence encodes CAWNKYSQETQYF.

CDR3 nucleotides: TGCAGCGTTGAAGTACCGGGAGTTGAGTATGGCTACACCTTC. Translated: CSVEVPGVEYGYTF. The rearrangement uses TRBV29-1 and TRBJ1-2; D not certain. This CDR3 is 14 amino acids long. Germline CDR1 and CDR2: SQVTM and ANQGSEA. The V gene lost 1 base and the J gene lost 5 bases, with 14 bases spanning the gap.

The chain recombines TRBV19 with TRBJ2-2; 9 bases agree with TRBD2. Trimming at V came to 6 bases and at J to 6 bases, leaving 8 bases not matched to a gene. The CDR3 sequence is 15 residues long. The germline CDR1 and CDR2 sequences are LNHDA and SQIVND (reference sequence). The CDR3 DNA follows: TGTGCCAGTAGACCGGGTCTAGCGGGGCCCGGGGAGCTGTTTTTT. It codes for CASRPGLAGPGELFF. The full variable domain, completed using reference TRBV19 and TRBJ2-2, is DGGITQSPKYLFRKEGQNVTLSCEQNLNHDAMYWYRQDPGQGLRLIYYSQIVNDFQKGDIAEGYSVSREKKESFPLTVTSAQKNPTAFYLCASRPGLAGPGELFFGEGSRLTVL.

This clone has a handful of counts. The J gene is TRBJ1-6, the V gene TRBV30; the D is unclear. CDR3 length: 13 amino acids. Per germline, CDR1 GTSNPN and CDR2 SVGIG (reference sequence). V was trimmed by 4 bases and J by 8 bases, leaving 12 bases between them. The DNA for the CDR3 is TGTGCCTGGACGGGGTTAACCTATTCACCCCTCCACTTT. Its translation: CAWTGLTYSPLHF.